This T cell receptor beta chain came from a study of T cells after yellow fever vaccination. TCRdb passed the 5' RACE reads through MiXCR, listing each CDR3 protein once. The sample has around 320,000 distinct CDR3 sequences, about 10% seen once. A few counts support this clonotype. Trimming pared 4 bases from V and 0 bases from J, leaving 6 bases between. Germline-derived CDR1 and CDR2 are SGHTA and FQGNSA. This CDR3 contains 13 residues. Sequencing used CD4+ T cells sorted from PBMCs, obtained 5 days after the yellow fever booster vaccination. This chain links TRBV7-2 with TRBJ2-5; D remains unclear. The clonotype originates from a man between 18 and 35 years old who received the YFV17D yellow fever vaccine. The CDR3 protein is CASSYRYQETQYF. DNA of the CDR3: TGTGCCAGCAGCTACCGATACCAAGAGACCCAGTACTTC.